The TCR beta chain described here comes from a study of T cells after yellow fever vaccination. Universal primer sites and UMIs were introduced during 5'RACE template-switching synthesis of TCR cDNA. In TCRdb, the 5' RACE reads were re-called with MiXCR into one record per CDR3 protein. The table records hundreds of thousands of distinct CDR3 sequences, about 5.2% of them present only once. This clonotype has only one observation. The antigen is undetermined. General study points: The secondary response peaked faster, at day 5 versus 15, but was weaker. Subsequent booster samples again held most clones from primary vaccination (96% CD4, approximately 86% CD8).

Trimming cost V 6 bases and J 2 bases, with 14 bases left between them. CDR1 is SGHDT and CDR2 is YYEEEE in the germline V gene. This CDR3 has 15 amino acids. The chain couples TRBV5-6 to TRBJ2-2; D remains ambiguous. The sample here was CD4+ T cells sorted from PBMCs, taken on the day of the yellow fever booster vaccination. The TCR comes from a man younger than 35 who received the YFV17D yellow fever vaccine. The CDR3 DNA sequence: TGTGCCAGCACCCCTGCCCGGATTAACACCGGGGAGCTGTTTTTT. Amino acids: CASTPARINTGELFF.